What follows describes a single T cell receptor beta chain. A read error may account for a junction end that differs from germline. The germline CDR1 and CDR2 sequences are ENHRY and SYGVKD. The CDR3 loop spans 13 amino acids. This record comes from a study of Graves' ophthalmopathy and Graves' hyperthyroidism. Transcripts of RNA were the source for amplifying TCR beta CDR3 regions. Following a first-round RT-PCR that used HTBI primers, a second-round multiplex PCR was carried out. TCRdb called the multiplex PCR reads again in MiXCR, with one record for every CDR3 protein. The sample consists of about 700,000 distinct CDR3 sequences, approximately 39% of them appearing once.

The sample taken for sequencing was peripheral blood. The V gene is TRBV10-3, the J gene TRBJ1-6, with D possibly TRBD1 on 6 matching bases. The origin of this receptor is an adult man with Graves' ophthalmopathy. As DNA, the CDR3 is TGTGCCATCAGGGACAGCGATAATTCGCCCCTCCACTTT. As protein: CAIRDSDNSPLHF.